Each of the 27 T cell receptor beta chains below was sequenced from the same sample in a study of blood T cell repertoires in COVID-19. TCRdb keeps only in-frame clones here, not all; method: immunoSEQ multiplex PCR. This table has fewer than 350,000 clones, around 90% appearing once. The sequenced sample consisted of peripheral blood. The receptors stem from a man in his late teens or twenties with active or convalescent COVID-19.

This chain connects TRBV5-1 to TRBJ1-1; D possibly corresponds to TRBD1 (6 bases). Germline values: CDR1 SGHRS, CDR2 YFSETQ. V lost 5 bases and J 10 bases, leaving 24 bases between the germline ends. This CDR3 is 15 amino acids long. In DNA form, the CDR3 reads TGCGCCAGCAGGCCGGACCTACAGGGTACCCCTGGAGCTTTCTTT. This encodes CASRPDLQGTPGAFF.

The chain joins TRBV19 to TRBJ1-1, with TRBD1 as a possible D gene (5 bases). CDR3 size: 14 residues. The germline CDR1 and CDR2 sequences are LNHDA and SQIVND (reference sequence). V was pared by 1 base and J by 3 bases, with 9 bases between. The CDR3, as DNA: TGTGCCAGTAGTATAGGGCAGGGTTACACTGAAGCTTTCTTT. Translation gives CASSIGQGYTEAFF.

The CDR3 DNA follows: TGCGCCAGCAGCCATGGGGACCGCCGCGGGGGGGCAGGCGGGGAGCTGTTTTTT. Amino acids: CASSHGDRRGGAGGELFF. The chain joins TRBV4-3 to TRBJ2-2; 9 bases line up with TRBD2. This CDR3 has 18 residues. Germline trimming cut 3 bases from V and 7 bases from J; bases unmatched to any gene: 15. Germline CDR1 and CDR2: LGHNA and YSLEER.

This rearrangement joins TRBV6-5 to TRBJ2-5; 12 bases match TRBD2. CDR1 is MNHEY and CDR2 is SVGAGI in the germline V gene. The trim removed 5 bases at V and 4 bases at J, leaving 5 bases unmatched. The CDR3 sequence is 15 residues long. The CDR3 reads CASSTLAGGLETQYF. The CDR3 DNA follows: TGTGCCAGCAGTACCCTAGCGGGGGGGCTAGAGACCCAGTACTTC.

The chain is built from TRBV3-1 (or the pseudogene TRBV3-2) and TRBJ2-7; 10 positions agree with TRBD2. The CDR3 length is 20 residues. Germline V gene data show CDR1 as LGHDT and CDR2 as YNNKEL (reference sequence). Losses at the gene ends were 1 base for V and 4 bases for J; bases not matched to a gene: 19. The CDR3 DNA sequence: TGTGCCAGCAGCCAAGTTAGCGTAGCGGGGGGCCGGGGCTTCGTTTACGAGCAGTACTTC. It specifies CASSQVSVAGGRGFVYEQYF.

J is TRBJ1-2 and V is TRBV4-1; unclear D gene. Germline V gives CDR1 MGHRA, CDR2 YSYEKL. The V and J ends lost 0 bases and 8 bases respectively, with 13 bases between them. This CDR3 is 14 amino acids long. CDR3 nucleotide sequence: TGCGCCAGCAGCCAAGAAGGCAGCCTGGAGGGCTACACCTTC. Amino acids: CASSQEGSLEGYTF.

This chain uses TRBV10-1 with TRBJ1-2; the match to TRBD1 covers 10 bases. Trimming at V came to 6 bases and at J to 8 bases, leaving 6 bases not matched to a gene. The germline V gene encodes CDR1 WNHNN and CDR2 SYGVQD (reference sequence). The length of the CDR3 is 13 residues. The CDR3 loop is CASSPGTGEGYTF. The CDR3 DNA reads as TGCGCCAGCAGCCCCGGGACAGGGGAGGGCTACACCTTC.

Turning to this clone: The same CDR3 also results from other DNA sequences found in this sample. The CDR3 reads CASSTTGAYGYTF. The CDR3 coding sequence is TGTGCCAGCAGCACTACAGGGGCGTATGGCTACACCTTC. The rearrangement links TRBV9 to TRBJ1-2, with TRBD1 identical over 7 bases. Germline values: CDR1 SGDLS, CDR2 YYNGEE. The CDR3 is 13 amino acids. J lost 5 bases, V lost 4 bases, and 5 bases had no gene match. Using reference TRBV9 and TRBJ1-2 for the parts outside the CDR3, the full variable domain is DSGVTQTPKHLITATGQRVTLRCSPRSGDLSVYWYQQSLDQGLQFLIQYYNGEERAKGNILERFSAQQFPDLHSELNLSSLELGDSALYFCASSTTGAYGYTFGSGTRLTVV.

A word on this clone: The sample holds other DNA sequences that translate to the same CDR3. The rearrangement uses TRBV6-5 and TRBJ1-1, with 9 bases that match TRBD1. From germline, CDR1 is MNHEY and CDR2 SVGAGI. CDR3 length equals 13 residues. J lost 1 base, V lost 6 bases, and 0 bases had no gene match. CDR3 nucleotides: TGTGCCAGCAGACAGGGGGCGAACACTGAAGCTTTCTTT. It is translated as CASRQGANTEAFF.

V is TRBV27 and J is TRBJ2-7; 12 nucleotides line up with TRBD2. V lost 7 bases to trimming and J lost 4 bases; unmatched junction nucleotides: 8. The CDR3 runs to 15 residues. The germline gives CDR1 MNHEY, CDR2 SMNVEV (reference sequence). CDR3 in DNA: TGTGCCAGCATCGAGTTGACTAGCGGGGGATACGAGCAGTACTTC. It codes for CASIELTSGGYEQYF.

This chain links TRBV20-1 with TRBJ1-2; 10 positions match TRBD1. The CDR3 is 11 residues long. Germline-derived CDR1 and CDR2 are DFQATT and SNEGSKA (reference sequence). V lost 5 bases, J lost 7 bases, and 1 base stayed unmatched. The CDR3 reads CSAGTGAGYTF. The CDR3 DNA follows: TGCAGTGCTGGGACAGGGGCTGGCTACACCTTC.

The chain joins TRBV4-3 to TRBJ1-2; TRBD1 matches 9 bases. J gave up 2 bases and V 3 bases, and 7 bases lay outside the gene matches. The CDR3 sequence is 16 residues long. CDR1 and CDR2 (germline): LGHNA, YSLEER. CDR3 sequence: CASSQLDRGGNYGYTF. CDR3 coding DNA: TGCGCCAGCAGCCAGCTCGACAGGGGGGGGAACTATGGCTACACCTTC.

The chain recombines TRBV5-8 with TRBJ2-7; no clear D. Germline V CDR1 and CDR2: SGHTS, YDEGEE. V lost 0 bases, J lost 3 bases, and 16 bases lay in between. The CDR3 length is 16 residues. The CDR3 sequence: CASSLASRNPLYEQYF. The CDR3 bases are TGTGCCAGCAGCTTGGCCTCCAGGAACCCACTCTACGAGCAGTACTTC.

V gene TRBV7-9 combines with J gene TRBJ1-1, with D maybe TRBD1 (5 bases). Trimming removed 5 bases at V and 4 bases at J, with 14 bases between. This CDR3 region has 14 residues. The V gene's germline CDR1 is SEHNR and CDR2 FQNEAQ (reference sequence). DNA for the CDR3: TGTGCCAGCAGCATTACAGGACCGGGCACTGAAGCTTTCTTT. This gives the protein CASSITGPGTEAFF.

This clone was seen just once. J is TRBJ2-1 and V is TRBV29-1, with 9 bases aligning to TRBD1. Germline V lookup: CDR1 SQVTM, CDR2 ANQGSEA. CDR3 size: 14 residues. The V gene end was trimmed by 7 bases and the J gene end by 1 base; junction bases not matched to a gene: 5. Here the CDR3 reads CSAHGTGSYNEQFF. DNA of the CDR3: TGCAGCGCCCACGGGACAGGGTCCTACAATGAGCAGTTCTTC.

The V gene is TRBV10-2, the J gene TRBJ2-3; perhaps TRBD2 as D (5 bases). The CDR3 covers 14 residues. V lost 4 bases and J 1 base, leaving 9 bases between the germline ends. Germline V lookup: CDR1 WSHSY, CDR2 SAAADI. The DNA of the CDR3 is TGCGCCAGCAGTGGAGGGATCGGCACAGATACGCAGTATTTT. It is translated as CASSGGIGTDTQYF.

This chain links TRBV25-1 with TRBJ2-1, with 9 bases matching TRBD1. The CDR3 covers 17 residues. J gave up 6 bases and V 3 bases, and 12 bases lay outside the gene matches. CDR1 and CDR2 (germline): MGHDK, SYGVNS. The CDR3 is CASSDHWIRQGGNEQFF. CDR3 nucleotide sequence: TGTGCCAGCAGTGACCACTGGATACGACAGGGGGGCAATGAGCAGTTCTTC. Full variable domain (remainder filled in from reference TRBV25-1 and TRBJ2-1): EADIYQTPRYLVIGTGKKITLECSQTMGHDKMYWYQQDPGMELHLIHYSYGVNSTEKGDLSSESTVSRIRTEHFPLTLESARPSHTSQYLCASSDHWIRQGGNEQFFGPGTRLTVL.

The chain recombines TRBV5-4 with TRBJ1-4, with 8 positions matching TRBD1. J lost 0 bases, V lost 4 bases, and 11 bases had no gene match. This CDR3 region has 18 residues. Germline lookup yields CDR1 SGHNT and CDR2 YYREEE (reference sequence). The CDR3 DNA is TGTGCCAGCAGCGTGGACAGGGCATCCAAAACAACTAATGAAAAACTGTTTTTT. Its protein product is CASSVDRASKTTNEKLFF. The full variable domain, with the rest looked up from reference TRBV5-4 and TRBJ1-4, is ETGVTQSPTHLIKTRGQQVTLRCSSQSGHNTVSWYQQALGQGPQFIFQYYREEENGRGNFPPRFSGLQFPNYSSELNVNALELDDSALYLCASSVDRASKTTNEKLFFGSGTQLSVL.

V is TRBV19 and J is TRBJ1-1; D is undetermined. This CDR3 is 14 amino acids long. Germline CDR1 reads LNHDA; CDR2 reads SQIVND (reference sequence). Deletions cut 3 bases from V and 0 bases from J, with 8 bases between. CDR3 nucleotide sequence: TGTGCCAGTAGTATGGGAGCCCTGAACACTGAAGCTTTCTTT. Amino acid sequence: CASSMGALNTEAFF.

The chain couples TRBV7-9 to TRBJ2-7; perhaps TRBD2 as D (5 bases). The CDR3 spans 15 residues. The germline V gene encodes CDR1 SEHNR and CDR2 FQNEAQ (reference sequence). V was trimmed by 2 bases and J by 0 bases, leaving 11 bases between them. Written as DNA, the CDR3 is TGTGCCAGCAGCTTATTAATGGGAGACTCCTACGAGCAGTACTTC. This translates into CASSLLMGDSYEQYF.

DNA of the CDR3: TGTGCCAGCAGCTTTGGACAGGGGAATCAGCCCCAGCATTTT. This sequence encodes CASSFGQGNQPQHF. This chain links TRBV7-9 with TRBJ1-5; 9 positions match TRBD1. Germline V CDR1 and CDR2: SEHNR, FQNEAQ (reference sequence). V lost 3 bases and J lost 4; bases outside the gene matches: 1. The CDR3 sequence is 14 residues long.

The rearrangement joins TRBV11-2 to TRBJ2-7; D not resolved. The V gene's germline CDR1 is SGHAT and CDR2 FQNNGV. V shed 1 base and J shed 3 bases, with 10 bases lying between them. CDR3 length: 14 amino acids. CDR3 in amino acids: CASSLGGGNYEQYF. DNA for the CDR3: TGTGCCAGCAGCTTAGGAGGCGGTAACTACGAGCAGTACTTC.

V usage is TRBV5-6 and J usage is TRBJ1-3; a possible D gene is TRBD1 (5 bases). The CDR3 contains 16 residues. Trimming stripped 3 bases from V and 0 bases from J, with 13 bases between. CDR1 SGHDT and CDR2 YYEEEE come from the germline V gene. The CDR3 nucleotides are TGTGCCAGCAGCTGGGGGGACGGAGTCTCTGGAAACACCATATATTTT. Amino acids: CASSWGDGVSGNTIYF.

This sequence joins TRBV11-2 and TRBJ1-1; D gene unclear. V lost 3 bases and J lost 4, with 9 bases in between. CDR3 size: 13 residues. Germline CDR1 SGHAT, CDR2 FQNNGV. As DNA, the CDR3 is TGTGCCAGCAGCTTTCAGGAGGGCACTGAAGCTTTCTTT. Its protein product is CASSFQEGTEAFF.

The chain joins TRBV3-1 (or the pseudogene TRBV3-2) to TRBJ1-2; the D gene is possibly TRBD1 (6 bases). The CDR3 is made up of 14 amino acids. CDR1 is LGHDT, CDR2 YNNKEL, per germline (reference sequence). V lost 1 base to trimming and J lost 2 bases, with 8 bases between them. Here the CDR3 reads CASSQATGNYGYTF. The CDR3 DNA reads TGTGCCAGCAGCCAAGCCACAGGGAACTATGGCTACACCTTC.

The chain has TRBV11-2 and TRBJ2-1, with unresolved D. This CDR3 is 15 amino acids long. Trimming took 5 bases from V and 0 from J, leaving 11 bases between them. Germline values: CDR1 SGHAT, CDR2 FQNNGV. CDR3: CASSPAWSSYNEQFF. For the CDR3, the DNA is TGTGCCAGCAGCCCGGCGTGGAGCTCCTACAATGAGCAGTTCTTC.

The chain has TRBV5-6 and TRBJ2-3, with 8 nucleotides matching TRBD2. CDR3 length: 15 amino acids. The J segment lost 4 bases and the V segment lost 4 bases, leaving 8 bases of the junction unmatched. Germline assignment: CDR1 SGHDT and CDR2 YYEEEE. The CDR3 DNA reads TGTGCCAGCAGCGGGACTAGTTTTCGGGCAGATACGCAGTATTTT. This translates into CASSGTSFRADTQYF.